This T cell receptor beta chain is from a study of cytomegalovirus exposure and HLA in healthy donors. Overall study results and limits: Cytomegalovirus association was assigned to some 160 TCR beta chains. A later analysis appeared to link common viral pathogens to several of the most significant clusters. In terms of immune exposure information, only CMV serostatus was available. What was likely a sequencing artifact was a cluster of highly shared sequence variants.

PCR involved 60 Vbeta and 13 Jbeta primers. The assay was immunoSEQ multiplex PCR, and TCRdb's table has in-frame clones only and misses some. This sample lists some 75,000 clones; its ten largest clones have about 4.9%. On this clone itself: The antigen is undetermined.

V lost 4 bases, J lost 7 bases, and 14 bases lay in between. The CDR3 sequence is 15 residues long. CDR1 is WNHNN and CDR2 is SYGVQD in the germline V gene (reference sequence). V gene TRBV10-1 combines with J gene TRBJ1-6; D is possibly TRBD1 (6 bases). The TCR comes from a man aged 40-50 years in good health and CMV-seronegative. Sequenced material: PBMCs. CDR3 sequence (DNA): TGCGCCAGCAGTGGATCCAGGGGTCGGAATTCACCCCTCCACTTT. Protein sequence: CASSGSRGRNSPLHF.